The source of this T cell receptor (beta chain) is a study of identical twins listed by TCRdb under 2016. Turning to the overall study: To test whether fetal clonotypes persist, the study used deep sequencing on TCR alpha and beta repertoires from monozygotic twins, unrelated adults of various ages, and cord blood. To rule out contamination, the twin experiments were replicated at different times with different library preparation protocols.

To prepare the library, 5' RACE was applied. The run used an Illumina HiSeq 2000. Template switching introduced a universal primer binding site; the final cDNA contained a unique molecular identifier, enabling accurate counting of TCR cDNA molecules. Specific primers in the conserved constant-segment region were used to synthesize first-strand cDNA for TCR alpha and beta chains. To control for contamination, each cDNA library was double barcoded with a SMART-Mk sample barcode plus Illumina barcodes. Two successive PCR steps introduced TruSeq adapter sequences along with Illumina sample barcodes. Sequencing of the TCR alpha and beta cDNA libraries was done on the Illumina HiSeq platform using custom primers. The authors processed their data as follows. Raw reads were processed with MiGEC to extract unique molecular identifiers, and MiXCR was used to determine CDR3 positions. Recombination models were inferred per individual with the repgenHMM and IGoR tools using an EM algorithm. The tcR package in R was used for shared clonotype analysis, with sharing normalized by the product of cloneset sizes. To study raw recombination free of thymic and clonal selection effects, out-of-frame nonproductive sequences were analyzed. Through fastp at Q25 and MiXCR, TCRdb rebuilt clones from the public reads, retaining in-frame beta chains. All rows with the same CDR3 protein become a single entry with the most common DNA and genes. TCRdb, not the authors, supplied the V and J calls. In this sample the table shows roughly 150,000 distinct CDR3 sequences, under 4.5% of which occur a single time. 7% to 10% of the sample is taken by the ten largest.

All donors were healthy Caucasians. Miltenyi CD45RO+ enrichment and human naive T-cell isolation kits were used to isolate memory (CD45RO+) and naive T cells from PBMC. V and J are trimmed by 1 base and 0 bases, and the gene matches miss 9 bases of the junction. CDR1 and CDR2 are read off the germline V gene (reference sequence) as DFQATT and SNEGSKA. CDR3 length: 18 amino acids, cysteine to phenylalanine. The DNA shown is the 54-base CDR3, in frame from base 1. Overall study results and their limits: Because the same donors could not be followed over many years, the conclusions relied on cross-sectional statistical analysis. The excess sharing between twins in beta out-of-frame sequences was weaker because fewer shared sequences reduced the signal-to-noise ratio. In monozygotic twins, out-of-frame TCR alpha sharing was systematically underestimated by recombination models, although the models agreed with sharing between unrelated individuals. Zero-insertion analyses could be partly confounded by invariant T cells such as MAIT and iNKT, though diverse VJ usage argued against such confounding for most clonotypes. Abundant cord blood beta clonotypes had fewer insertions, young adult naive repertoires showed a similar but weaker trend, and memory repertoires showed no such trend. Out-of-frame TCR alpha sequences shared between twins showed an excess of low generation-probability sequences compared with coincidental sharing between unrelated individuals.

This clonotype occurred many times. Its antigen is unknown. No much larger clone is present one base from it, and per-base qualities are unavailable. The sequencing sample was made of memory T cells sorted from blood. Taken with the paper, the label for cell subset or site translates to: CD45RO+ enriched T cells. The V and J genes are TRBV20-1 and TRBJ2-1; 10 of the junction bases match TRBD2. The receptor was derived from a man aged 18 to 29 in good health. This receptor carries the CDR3 CSARGAGLASSSYNEQFF. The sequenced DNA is TGCAGTGCTAGAGGGGCGGGACTAGCGTCGAGCTCCTACAATGAGCAGTTCTTC.